The 27 T cell receptor beta chains below come from one sample, sequenced in a study of PD-L1 blockade in urothelial cancer. Here immunoSEQ multiplex PCR was the method, and the copy in TCRdb shows in-frame clones only, minus some. The repertoire holds 55,000 to 75,000 clones, with approximately 75% as singletons. Time point of the sample: pretreatment peripheral blood. Sequences were derived from PBMCs, sampled around atezolizumab (anti-PD-L1) treatment. These receptors came from a man in his sixties or seventies with urothelial cancer.

V and J are TRBV29-1 and TRBJ2-7, with TRBD1 matching over 8 bases. CDR3 size: 12 residues. Germline CDR1 SQVTM, CDR2 ANQGSEA. Trimming took 5 bases from V and 7 from J; bases not matched to a gene: 7. The CDR3, as DNA: TGCAGCGTTAGTGTGACAGGGGATGAGCAGTACTTC. Protein: CSVSVTGDEQYF.

The rearrangement links TRBV28 to TRBJ1-4; maybe TRBD1 (5 bases). This CDR3 comprises 14 residues. Germline V CDR1 and CDR2: MDHEN, SYDVKM. Trimming pared 2 bases from V and 7 bases from J, leaving 11 bases between. As DNA, the CDR3 is TGTGCCAGCAGTTTAAACCAGGGAAGTGAAAAACTGTTTTTT. Residues: CASSLNQGSEKLFF. The variable domain in full, with the rest retrieved from reference TRBV28 and TRBJ1-4, is DVKVTQSSRYLVKRTGEKVFLECVQDMDHENMFWYRQDPGLGLRLIYFSYDVKMKEKGDIPEGYSVSREKKERFSLILESASTNQTSMYLCASSLNQGSEKLFFGSGTQLSVL.

The CDR3 nucleotides read TGTGCCAGCACACCCTGGGGGGTCTCTGGGGCCAACGTCCTGACTTTC. As protein: CASTPWGVSGANVLTF. The J gene is TRBJ2-6, the V gene TRBV19, with a tentative D call TRBD2 (6 bases). With 9 bases removed from V and 0 bases from J, the gap between germline ends came to 15 bases. The length of the CDR3 is 16 residues. CDR1 is LNHDA, CDR2 SQIVND, per germline (reference sequence).

V and J are TRBV5-1 and TRBJ1-1; TRBD1 agrees at 9 bases. The V and J ends lost 4 bases and 0 bases, in that order; junction bases with no gene match: 7. This CDR3 comprises 16 residues. Germline loops: CDR1 SGHRS, CDR2 YFSETQ. CDR3 nucleotide sequence: TGCGCCAGCAGCGAAGCCGGGACAGGGATGAACACTGAAGCTTTCTTT. Protein: CASSEAGTGMNTEAFF.

The V and J genes are TRBV12-2 and TRBJ2-7; the table's D call, TRBD1, has no DNA check behind it. TRBV12-2 is noted as a pseudogene. This CDR3 region has 24 residues. Here the CDR3 reads CASRAGNLEGALQRDPRGSYEQYF. The CDR3 DNA reads TGTGCAAGTCGCGCCGGAAACCTGGAGGGGGCGCTCCAACGGGACCCCCGCGGCTCCTACGAGCAGTACTTC.

The chain has TRBV7-9 and TRBJ2-2; 7 nucleotides align to TRBD2. Per the germline V gene, CDR1 is SEHNR and CDR2 is FQNEAQ (reference sequence). With 7 bases clipped from V and 4 bases from J, the junction kept 9 bases outside the gene matches. The length of the CDR3 is 15 residues. The CDR3 bases are TGTGCCAGCATTACCTCGGGGGGAGGCACCGGGGAGCTGTTTTTT. This encodes CASITSGGGTGELFF.

This chain links TRBV4-3 with TRBJ1-1; D call uncertain. CDR1 is LGHNA and CDR2 is YSLEER in the germline V gene. The CDR3 length is 15 residues. Trimming removed 0 bases at V and 4 bases at J, with 12 bases between. CDR3 region: CASSQDPGFATEAFF. DNA for the CDR3: TGCGCCAGCAGCCAAGATCCGGGTTTCGCCACTGAAGCTTTCTTT.

The rearrangement uses TRBV5-4 and TRBJ1-1; TRBD1 matches 8 bases. This CDR3 is built from 15 residues. V shed 1 base and J 4 bases; nucleotides not matched to a gene: 6. Germline values: CDR1 SGHNT, CDR2 YYREEE (reference sequence). The chain's CDR3 is CASSLIGQGTTEAFF. As DNA, the CDR3 is TGTGCCAGCAGCTTGATCGGACAGGGTACCACTGAAGCTTTCTTT.

The J gene is TRBJ2-1, the V gene TRBV5-4, with D hard to call. This CDR3 spans 12 amino acids. The V and J ends lost 0 bases and 8 bases respectively, with 6 bases between them. Germline assignment: CDR1 SGHNT and CDR2 YYREEE (reference sequence). In nucleotides, the CDR3 is TGTGCCAGCAGCTTGGCCCGGGATGAGCAGTTCTTC. Translating it yields CASSLARDEQFF.

V and J are TRBV14 and TRBJ2-3, with 11 positions matching TRBD1. V was clipped by 6 bases and J by 4 bases; unmatched bases: 3. Germline V CDR1 and CDR2: SGHDN, FVKESK. The CDR3 has 14 amino acids. In nucleotides, the CDR3 is TGTGCCAGCAGATGGACAGGGGGCCCAGATACGCAGTATTTT. Residues: CASRWTGGPDTQYF.

This rearrangement joins TRBV9 to TRBJ2-7, with D tentatively TRBD2 (6 bases). CDR1 SGDLS and CDR2 YYNGEE come from the germline V gene. The CDR3 is 16 residues long. V was clipped by 4 bases and J by 2 bases, with 19 bases between them. CDR3 protein: CASSSQAGLSTYEQYF. In DNA, the CDR3 is TGTGCCAGCAGCTCCCAGGCGGGACTCTCCACCTACGAGCAGTACTTC.

The rearrangement uses TRBV7-2 and TRBJ2-1, with D maybe TRBD1 (6 bases). CDR1 is SGHTA and CDR2 is FQGNSA in the germline V gene. Trimming cost V 2 bases and J 3 bases, with 14 bases left between them. CDR3 size: 16 residues. CDR3 residues: CASSLHMTGSYNEQFF. The CDR3 region has the DNA TGTGCCAGCAGCTTACACATGACAGGCAGCTACAATGAGCAGTTCTTC.

This clone was detected once. The CDR3 DNA reads as TGTGCCAGCAGTGAAGGGGGGGGAGGGGCTGAAGCTTTCTTT. It translates to CASSEGGGGAEAFF. This rearrangement joins TRBV6-1 to TRBJ1-1; possible D gene TRBD1, 5 bases. The germline V gene has CDR1 MNHNS and CDR2 SASEGT. There are 14 residues in the CDR3. V gave up 1 base and J gave up 6 bases, with 12 bases separating them.

This clone has just one count. The chain carries TRBV7-8 and TRBJ2-7; the match to TRBD2 covers 8 bases. Germline values: CDR1 SGHVS, CDR2 FQNEAQ. V was clipped by 5 bases and J by 1 base; unmatched bases: 16. CDR3 size: 18 residues. The CDR3 loop is CASSKLFRSGSRSYEQYF. CDR3 bases: TGTGCCAGCAGCAAATTGTTTAGAAGCGGGAGTCGATCCTACGAGCAGTACTTC.

The chain recombines TRBV28 with TRBJ1-2; TRBD1 is a possible D gene (6 bases). The CDR3 loop spans 12 amino acids. CDR1 and CDR2 (germline): MDHEN, SYDVKM. CDR3 bases: TGTGCTACCATCAGGGGCAACTATGGCTACACCTTC. Translated, it gives CATIRGNYGYTF.

Only a few counts were recorded for this clone. J is TRBJ1-2 and V is TRBV6-5; possible D gene TRBD1, 6 bases. From germline, CDR1 is MNHEY and CDR2 SVGAGI. The CDR3 extends over 15 amino acids. Trimming left V 5 bases short and J 0 bases short, with 13 bases between. The CDR3 spells CASSLQGATNYGYTF. The CDR3 nucleotides are TGTGCCAGCAGTCTACAGGGTGCAACTAACTATGGCTACACCTTC.

CDR3 DNA sequence: TGTGCCAGCAGCTTAGCGACTAGCGGAAGCACAGATACGCAGTATTTT. Translation: CASSLATSGSTDTQYF. The chain combines TRBV7-9 with TRBJ2-3; 9 positions agree with TRBD2. The CDR3 extends over 16 amino acids. V was pared by 0 bases and J by 0 bases, with 1 base of the junction left unmatched. Per germline, CDR1 SEHNR and CDR2 FQNEAQ (reference sequence).

V and J are TRBV5-1 and TRBJ2-2, with D possibly being TRBD1 (6 bases). Per germline, CDR1 SGHRS and CDR2 YFSETQ. V lost 1 base and J 6 bases, leaving 16 bases between the germline ends. The CDR3 spans 16 residues. The CDR3 DNA reads TGCGCCAGCAGCTTGTTAGGGGGTGAATTACCCGGGGAGCTGTTTTTT. Its translation: CASSLLGGELPGELFF.

V is TRBV11-3 and J is TRBJ1-5, with D uncertain. The V gene lost 3 bases and the J gene lost 7 bases, with 10 bases spanning the gap. The CDR3 runs to 13 residues. Germline CDR1 reads SGHNT; CDR2 reads YENEEA. CDR3 loop: CASSLNNQQPQHF. CDR3 DNA sequence: TGTGCCAGCAGCTTGAATAACCAGCAGCCCCAGCATTTT.

CDR3 nucleotides: TGCGCCAGCAGCCATCTTACAGGGGGCTTAAATAGCAATCAGCCCCAGCATTTT. It is translated as CASSHLTGGLNSNQPQHF. The chain is built from TRBV4-1 and TRBJ1-5, with 9 positions matching TRBD1. The CDR3 contains 18 residues. V shed 3 bases and J 0 bases; nucleotides not matched to a gene: 9. Germline-derived CDR1 and CDR2 are MGHRA and YSYEKL.

The table lists this clone with a few counts. The chain recombines TRBV7-9 with TRBJ2-7; TRBD2 matches at 9 bases. V trimming: 1 base; J trimming: 2 bases; junction bases outside the gene matches: 12. The CDR3 has 18 amino acids. Germline V gene lookup returns CDR1 SEHNR and CDR2 FQNEAQ (reference sequence). CDR3 sequence reads: CASSLVLASSGVAYEQYF. As DNA, the CDR3 is TGTGCCAGCAGCTTAGTACTGGCATCTAGCGGGGTAGCCTACGAGCAGTACTTC.

This clone was seen only once. V usage is TRBV30 and J usage is TRBJ2-2, with D tentatively TRBD1 (5 bases). The germline gives CDR1 GTSNPN, CDR2 SVGIG (reference sequence). The V end was cut by 4 bases, the J end by 0 bases, with 6 bases between. The CDR3 spans 13 residues. In nucleotides, the CDR3 is TGTGCCTGGACAGGGTCGAACACCGGGGAGCTGTTTTTT. Protein: CAWTGSNTGELFF.

This clone appeared a few times. The CDR3 coding sequence is TGTGCCAGCAGTTATTCCTCTACAGGGTACAGACAGCCCCAGCATTTT. Translating gives CASSYSSTGYRQPQHF. The V and J genes are TRBV6-5 and TRBJ1-5, with D tentatively TRBD1 (6 bases). The CDR3 covers 16 residues. Per the germline V gene, CDR1 is MNHEY and CDR2 is SVGAGI. Trimming took 3 bases from V and 7 from J, leaving 19 bases between them.

The chain joins TRBV29-1 to TRBJ2-5, with D perhaps matching TRBD1 (5 bases). Germline lookup yields CDR1 SQVTM and CDR2 ANQGSEA. Between the trimmed V and J ends, which lost 0 bases and 2 bases, there was a span of 16 bases. The CDR3 totals 16 residues. The CDR3 loop reads CSVEEAELRQQETQYF. In DNA, the CDR3 is TGCAGCGTTGAAGAGGCCGAACTGAGACAGCAAGAGACCCAGTACTTC.

CDR3 nucleotide sequence: TGCAGCGTTCTCTCGGACACTATGAACACTGAAGCTTTCTTT. As protein: CSVLSDTMNTEAFF. This sequence joins TRBV29-1 and TRBJ1-1; a weak D match, TRBD1 (5 bases). The CDR3 consists of 14 residues. V lost 5 bases and J lost 0, with 13 bases in between. Germline-derived CDR1 and CDR2 are SQVTM and ANQGSEA. Drawing the rest from reference TRBV29-1 and TRBJ1-1, the complete variable domain is SAVISQKPSRDICQRGTSLTIQCQVDSQVTMMFWYRQQPGQSLTLIATANQGSEATYESGFVIDKFPISRPNLTFSTLTVSNMSPEDSSIYLCSVLSDTMNTEAFFGQGTRLTVV.

CDR3 nucleotides: TGTGCCAGCAGCTTAGTCAGGGGACAAGGGAACACTGAAGCTTTCTTT. Its protein is CASSLVRGQGNTEAFF. The chain carries TRBV7-2 and TRBJ1-1; a weak D match, TRBD1 (6 bases). This CDR3 is 16 amino acids long. V was cut by 1 base and J by 1 base, with 13 bases left in between. Per the germline V gene, CDR1 is SGHTA and CDR2 is FQGNSA.

V is TRBV2 and J is TRBJ1-1, with D possibly matching TRBD1 (6 bases). The ends were cut back, 6 bases at V and 0 bases at J, with 17 bases in the middle. Germline V gives CDR1 SNHLY, CDR2 FYNNEI. The CDR3 runs 16 residues. This CDR3 is CASRGAGAVMNTEAFF. The CDR3 nucleotides are TGTGCCAGCAGGGGGGCAGGTGCAGTCATGAACACTGAAGCTTTCTTT.